Listed here are 23 T cell receptor beta chains from one sample, sequenced in a study of shared clonotypes between healthy human individuals. The protocol was immunoSEQ multiplex PCR, while the TCRdb copy is restricted to in-frame clones and leaves out a portion. The sample lists approximately 1,500,000 clones; 95% to 97% were seen once. Source material: naive CD4+ T cells sorted from blood. As for subset: CD45RA+ positively selected. These TCRs come from a man under 40 in good health.

The chain has TRBV19 and TRBJ2-7, with 9 bases that match TRBD1. Germline CDR1 reads LNHDA; CDR2 reads SQIVND (reference sequence). The junction had 3 bases not matched to a gene; V was cut back by 3 bases and J by 3 bases. The CDR3 has 14 amino acids. CDR3 sequence (DNA): TGTGCCAGTAGTATTGGGACAGGGCTCTACGAGCAGTACTTC. It translates to CASSIGTGLYEQYF. Looking up the rest from reference TRBV19 and TRBJ2-7 gives the full variable domain: DGGITQSPKYLFRKEGQNVTLSCEQNLNHDAMYWYRQDPGQGLRLIYYSQIVNDFQKGDIAEGYSVSREKKESFPLTVTSAQKNPTAFYLCASSIGTGLYEQYFGPGTRLTVT.

V is TRBV28 and J is TRBJ2-7; D is undetermined. Per the germline V gene, CDR1 is MDHEN and CDR2 is SYDVKM. Deletions cut 3 bases from V and 3 bases from J, with 9 bases between. The CDR3 sequence is 13 residues long. For the CDR3, the DNA is TGTGCCAGCAGTTTTGGCGGTGACTACGAGCAGTACTTC. Its translation: CASSFGGDYEQYF.

The chain is built from TRBV11-2 and TRBJ2-1; D is uncertain. The CDR3 spans 14 residues. CDR1 and CDR2 from the germline V gene are SGHAT and FQNNGV. V lost 2 bases and J lost 3, with 8 bases in between. Here the CDR3 reads CASSLLGSYNEQFF. The CDR3 nucleotides read TGTGCCAGCAGCTTATTGGGCAGCTACAATGAGCAGTTCTTC.

The chain joins TRBV7-9 to TRBJ1-1, with no clear D. The CDR3 consists of 13 residues. Germline lookup yields CDR1 SEHNR and CDR2 FQNEAQ (reference sequence). Trimming pared 0 bases from V and 8 bases from J, leaving 10 bases between. CDR3 bases: TGTGCCAGCAGCTTAGCGGCAGGAGGAGAAGCTTTCTTT. Amino acids: CASSLAAGGEAFF.

The rearrangement joins TRBV5-1 to TRBJ2-2; the D gene is possibly TRBD2 (6 bases). Germline V CDR1 and CDR2: SGHRS, YFSETQ. The CDR3 is 14 residues long. V lost 1 base and J 8 bases, leaving 12 bases between the germline ends. CDR3 DNA: TGCGCCAGCAGCTTGCGGACTATCGAAGGGGAGCTGTTTTTT. Translation gives CASSLRTIEGELFF.

The chain carries TRBV5-1 and TRBJ2-1; no firm D call. Trimming cost V 0 bases and J 5 bases, with 12 bases left between them. This CDR3 has 15 amino acids. In germline, CDR1 is SGHRS, CDR2 YFSETQ. The CDR3 is CASSLDPRSHNEQFF. The CDR3 DNA is TGCGCCAGCAGCTTGGACCCTAGGTCCCACAATGAGCAGTTCTTC.

The chain is built from TRBV9 and TRBJ1-1; D is unclear. V was shortened by 1 base and J by 4 bases, with 11 bases between the two germline ends. The CDR3 has 14 amino acids. CDR1 SGDLS and CDR2 YYNGEE come from the germline V gene. In DNA form, the CDR3 reads TGTGCCAGCAGCGTATGGAAGGTGAGCACTGAAGCTTTCTTT. Its protein product is CASSVWKVSTEAFF. The entire variable domain, with the rest obtained from reference TRBV9 and TRBJ1-1, is as follows: DSGVTQTPKHLITATGQRVTLRCSPRSGDLSVYWYQQSLDQGLQFLIQYYNGEERAKGNILERFSAQQFPDLHSELNLSSLELGDSALYFCASSVWKVSTEAFFGQGTRLTVV.

CDR3 loop: CASSVGASGHTDTQYF. The CDR3 coding sequence is TGTGCCAGCAGCGTAGGGGCTAGCGGGCACACAGATACGCAGTATTTT. The chain combines TRBV9 with TRBJ2-3; TRBD2 matches 8 bases. Unmatched junction bases numbered 5, after V lost 0 bases and J lost 2 bases. The length of the CDR3 is 16 residues. CDR1 SGDLS and CDR2 YYNGEE come from the germline V gene.

V gene TRBV6-1 combines with J gene TRBJ2-1, with 7 bases aligning to TRBD2. V lost 6 bases to trimming and J lost 2 bases; unmatched junction nucleotides: 7. CDR1 is MNHNS, CDR2 SASEGT, per germline. The CDR3 consists of 15 residues. This CDR3 reads CASRETSAAYNEQFF. DNA of the CDR3: TGTGCCAGCAGGGAAACTAGCGCTGCCTACAATGAGCAGTTCTTC.

The J gene is TRBJ1-1, the V gene TRBV27, with D unclear. With 6 bases removed from V and 0 bases from J, the gap between germline ends came to 11 bases. Germline-derived CDR1 and CDR2 are MNHEY and SMNVEV (reference sequence). This CDR3 is 14 amino acids long. CDR3 sequence reads: CASRPGLVNTEAFF. For the CDR3, the DNA is TGTGCCAGCAGGCCGGGTTTGGTGAACACTGAAGCTTTCTTT.

The chain is built from TRBV5-1 and TRBJ2-7, with D uncertain. Per germline, CDR1 SGHRS and CDR2 YFSETQ. This CDR3 spans 13 amino acids. Trimming took off 0 bases at V and 5 bases at J, with 9 bases between the two ends. CDR3 in DNA: TGCGCCAGCAGCTTGGCCGTTTCCCACGAGCAGTACTTC. It encodes CASSLAVSHEQYF.

The chain has TRBV10-3 and TRBJ2-2, with D hard to call. Germline V gene data show CDR1 as ENHRY and CDR2 as SYGVKD. CDR3 length: 12 amino acids. With 6 bases removed from V and 1 base from J, the gap between germline ends came to 3 bases. CDR3 coding DNA: TGTGCCATCAGACAGAACACCGGGGAGCTGTTTTTT. It is translated as CAIRQNTGELFF.

The chain employs TRBV6-5 and TRBJ2-5; D call uncertain. The CDR3 is made up of 13 amino acids. V shed 0 bases and J shed 5 bases, with 7 bases lying between them. Germline CDR1 reads MNHEY; CDR2 reads SVGAGI. DNA of the CDR3: TGTGCCAGCAGTTACTCGACCTTGGAGACCCAGTACTTC. It translates to CASSYSTLETQYF.

The V call is TRBV30, the J call TRBJ2-5; D remains unclear. Trimming stripped 2 bases from V and 5 bases from J, with 3 bases between. Germline V lookup: CDR1 GTSNPN, CDR2 SVGIG (reference sequence). The CDR3 totals 10 residues. CDR3 DNA sequence: TGTGCCTGGAGTCAGGAGACCCAGTACTTC. This codes for CAWSQETQYF.

CDR3 sequence (DNA): TGTGCCAGCAGCTCCAGGCAGACAGCCGAGCAGTACTTC. Its protein product is CASSSRQTAEQYF. The gene calls are TRBV7-9 and TRBJ2-7, with a weak D call TRBD1 (5 bases). The V end was cut by 4 bases, the J end by 6 bases, with 13 bases between. Germline CDR1 is SEHNR and CDR2 is FQNEAQ (reference sequence). The CDR3 consists of 13 residues.

The chain links TRBV6-5 to TRBJ1-3; D may be TRBD1 (6 bases). The CDR3 length is 14 residues. Germline CDR1 and CDR2: MNHEY and SVGAGI. Trimming took off 6 bases at V and 1 base at J, with 10 bases between the two ends. DNA for the CDR3: TGTGCCAGCAGCCTAGGGGGGTCTGGAAACACCATATATTTT. This encodes CASSLGGSGNTIYF.

This chain connects TRBV7-9 to TRBJ2-1, with 16 positions matching TRBD2. CDR3 length: 17 residues. Germline values: CDR1 SEHNR, CDR2 FQNEAQ (reference sequence). V lost 5 bases and J lost 6; bases outside the gene matches: 7. The CDR3 coding sequence is TGTGCCAGCAGCCCCGGGACTAGCGGGAGGGCCGGCAATGAGCAGTTCTTC. This sequence encodes CASSPGTSGRAGNEQFF. The full variable domain, with the rest looked up from reference TRBV7-9 and TRBJ2-1, is DTGVSQNPRHKITKRGQNVTFRCDPISEHNRLYWYRQTLGQGPEFLTYFQNEAQLEKSRLLSDRFSAERPKGSFSTLEIQRTEQGDSAMYLCASSPGTSGRAGNEQFFGPGTRLTVL.

The CDR3 nucleotides are TGTGCCAGCAGTGAAGGGGGTGGTGGGCTCCCCTACGAGCAGTACTTC. It yields the protein CASSEGGGGLPYEQYF. The gene calls are TRBV6-1 and TRBJ2-7, with no clear D. This CDR3 spans 16 amino acids. Germline V CDR1 and CDR2: MNHNS, SASEGT. V gave up 1 base and J gave up 2 bases, with 15 bases separating them.

This clone has just a few counts. This sequence joins TRBV29-1 and TRBJ1-2; D gene uncertain. V shed 4 bases and J shed 13 bases, with 10 bases lying between them. In germline, CDR1 is SQVTM, CDR2 ANQGSEA. The length of the CDR3 is 9 residues. The CDR3 DNA follows: TGCAGCGTTGGACTCCCGACCACCTTC. This sequence encodes CSVGLPTTF.

The chain employs TRBV5-8 and TRBJ2-2; the D is unclear. The V and J ends lost 1 base and 1 base respectively, with 5 bases between them. The CDR3 is 14 amino acids. Germline V gene sequence: CDR1 SGHTS, CDR2 YDEGEE. CDR3 DNA sequence: TGTGCCAGCAGCTTGACTGAGAACACCGGGGAGCTGTTTTTT. It yields the protein CASSLTENTGELFF.

The CDR3 region is CASSPRTDTEAFF. CDR3 DNA sequence: TGTGCCAGCTCACCACGGACGGACACTGAAGCTTTCTTT. The chain joins TRBV18 to TRBJ1-1; no clear D. This CDR3 is 13 amino acids long. Trimming removed 1 base at V and 3 bases at J, with 6 bases between. Germline assignment: CDR1 KGHSH and CDR2 LQKENI.

V gene TRBV29-1 combines with J gene TRBJ2-1, with D possibly matching TRBD2 (5 bases). V was trimmed by 7 bases and J by 0 bases, leaving 10 bases between them. In germline, CDR1 is SQVTM, CDR2 ANQGSEA. The CDR3 contains 13 residues. DNA of the CDR3: TGCAGCGCCGAGCGGAGCTCCTACAATGAGCAGTTCTTC. Translation gives CSAERSSYNEQFF.

V and J are TRBV25-1 and TRBJ2-3; D remains unclear. The ends were cut back, 2 bases at V and 0 bases at J, with 3 bases in the middle. The CDR3 spans 13 residues. From germline, CDR1 is MGHDK and CDR2 SYGVNS. This chain's CDR3 is CASSERSTDTQYF. The CDR3 DNA is TGTGCCAGCAGTGAACGTAGCACAGATACGCAGTATTTT.